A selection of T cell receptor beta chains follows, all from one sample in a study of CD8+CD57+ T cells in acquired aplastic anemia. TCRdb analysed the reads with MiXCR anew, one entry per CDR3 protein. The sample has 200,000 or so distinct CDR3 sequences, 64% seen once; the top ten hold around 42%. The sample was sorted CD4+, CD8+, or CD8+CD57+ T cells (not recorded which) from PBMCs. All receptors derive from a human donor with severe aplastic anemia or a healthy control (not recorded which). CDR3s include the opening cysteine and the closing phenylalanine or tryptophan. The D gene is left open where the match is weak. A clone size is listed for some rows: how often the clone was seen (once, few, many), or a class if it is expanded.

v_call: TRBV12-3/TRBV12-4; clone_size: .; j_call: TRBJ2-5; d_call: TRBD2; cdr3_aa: CASRAGSGKETQYF; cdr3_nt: TGTGCCAGCAGGGCGGGTAGCGGGAAAGAGACCCAGTACTTC
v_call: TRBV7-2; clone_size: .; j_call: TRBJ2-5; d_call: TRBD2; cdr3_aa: CASSLSWAGGGGETQYF; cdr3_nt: TGTGCCAGCAGCTTAAGTTGGGCGGGGGGGGGGGGGGAGACCCAGTACTTC
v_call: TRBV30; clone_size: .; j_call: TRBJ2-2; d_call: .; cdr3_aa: CASDSGTGELFF; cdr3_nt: TGTGCCTCGGACAGTGGGACCGGGGAGCTGTTTTTT
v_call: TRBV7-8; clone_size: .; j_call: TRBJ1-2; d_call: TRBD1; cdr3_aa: CASSLDPGQLYGCTF; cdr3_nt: TGTGCCAGCAGTTTAGACCCGGGACAGCTCTATGGCTGCACCTTC
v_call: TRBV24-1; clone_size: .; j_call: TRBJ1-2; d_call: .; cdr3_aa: CATSEAGPAYGYTF; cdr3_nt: TGTGCCACCAGTGAGGCGGGACCGGCCTATGGCTACACCTTC
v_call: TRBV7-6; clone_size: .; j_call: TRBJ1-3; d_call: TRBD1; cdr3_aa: CASSSRRGAGQNSGNTIYF; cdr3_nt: TGTGCCAGCAGCTCCCGGCGGGGCGCGGGACAGAACTCTGGAAACACCATATATTTT
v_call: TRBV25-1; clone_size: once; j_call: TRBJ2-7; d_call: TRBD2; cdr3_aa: CASSSGTSGPLSYEQYF; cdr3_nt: TGTGCCAGCAGTAGCGGGACTAGCGGGCCTCTCTCCTACGAGCAGTACTTC
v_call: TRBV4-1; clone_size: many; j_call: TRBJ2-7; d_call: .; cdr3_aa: CASSQDRGAGHYEQYF; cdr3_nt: TGCGCCAGCAGCCAAGATCGGGGGGCAGGGCACTACGAGCAGTACTTC
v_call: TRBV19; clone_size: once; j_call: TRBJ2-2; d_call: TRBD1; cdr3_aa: CASSPERDRANTGELFF; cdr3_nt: TGTGCCAGTAGTCCAGAGCGGGACAGGGCGAACACCGGGGAGCTGTTTTTT
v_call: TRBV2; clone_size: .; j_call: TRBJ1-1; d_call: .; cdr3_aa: CASSVYNTEAFF; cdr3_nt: TGTGCCAGCAGCGTCTATAACACTGAAGCTTTCTTT
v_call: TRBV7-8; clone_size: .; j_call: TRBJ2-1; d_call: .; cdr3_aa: CASSLGRAGEQFF; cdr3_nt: TGTGCCAGCAGCTTAGGGCGTGCTGGTGAGCAGTTCTTC
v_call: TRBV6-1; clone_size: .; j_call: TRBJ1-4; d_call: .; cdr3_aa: CASSARGSGEKPFF; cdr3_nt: TGTGCCAGCAGTGCCAGGGGATCGGGGGAAAAACCGTTTTTT
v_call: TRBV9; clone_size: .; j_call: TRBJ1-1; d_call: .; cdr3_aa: CASSVGPGTEAFF; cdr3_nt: TGTGCCAGCAGCGTTGGGCCTGGGACTGAAGCTTTCTTT
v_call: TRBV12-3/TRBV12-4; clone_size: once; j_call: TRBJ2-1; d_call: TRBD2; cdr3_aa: CASRPGLADKFF; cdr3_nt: TGTGCCAGCAGACCGGGACTAGCGGATAAGTTCTTC
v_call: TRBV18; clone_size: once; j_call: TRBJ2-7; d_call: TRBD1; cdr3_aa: CASSPGQGTYEQYF; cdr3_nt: TGTGCCAGCTCACCGGGACAGGGCACCTACGAGCAGTACTTC
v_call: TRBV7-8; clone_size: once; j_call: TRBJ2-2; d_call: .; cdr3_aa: CASSPWTAKGTGELFF; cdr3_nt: TGTGCCAGCAGCCCGTGGACGGCGAAAGGGACCGGGGAGCTGTTTTTT
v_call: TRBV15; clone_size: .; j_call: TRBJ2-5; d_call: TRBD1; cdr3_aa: CATSLGQASSYETQYF; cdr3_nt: TGTGCCACCAGCTTGGGACAGGCGAGCTCCTACGAGACCCAGTACTTC
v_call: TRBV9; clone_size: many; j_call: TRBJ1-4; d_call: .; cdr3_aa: CASSARGQSNEKLFF; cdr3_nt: TGTGCCAGCAGCGCCCGCGGACAGTCAAATGAAAAACTGTTTTTT
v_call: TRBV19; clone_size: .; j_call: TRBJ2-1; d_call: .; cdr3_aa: CASSIRGLDEQFF; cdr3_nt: TGTGCCAGTAGTATACGGGGGTTGGATGAGCAGTTCTTC
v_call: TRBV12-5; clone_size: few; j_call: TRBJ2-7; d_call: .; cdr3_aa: CASGALRGWVTYEQYF; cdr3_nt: TGTGCTAGTGGCGCCCTCAGGGGATGGGTGACCTACGAGCAGTACTTC
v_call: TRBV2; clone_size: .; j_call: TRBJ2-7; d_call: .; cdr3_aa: CASSSYGANLYEQYF; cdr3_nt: TGTGCCAGCAGCTCATACGGGGCGAACCTCTACGAGCAGTACTTC
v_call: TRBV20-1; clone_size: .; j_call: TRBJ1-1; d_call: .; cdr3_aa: CSARLGGMNTEAFF; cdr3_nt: TGCAGTGCCAGGTTGGGGGGGATGAACACTGAAGCTTTCTTT
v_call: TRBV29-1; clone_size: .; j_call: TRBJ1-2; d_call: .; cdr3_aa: CSVRAALYGYTF; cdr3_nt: TGCAGCGTCAGAGCCGCCCTCTATGGCTACACCTTC
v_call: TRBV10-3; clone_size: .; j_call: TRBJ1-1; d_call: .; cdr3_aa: CAISESEGQLNTEAFF; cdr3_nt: TGTGCCATCAGTGAGTCTGAAGGGCAGCTGAACACTGAAGCTTTCTTT
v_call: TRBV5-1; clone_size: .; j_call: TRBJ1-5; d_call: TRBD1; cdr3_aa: CASRPGGNNQPQHF; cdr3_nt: TGCGCCAGCAGACCAGGGGGGAACAATCAGCCCCAGCATTTT
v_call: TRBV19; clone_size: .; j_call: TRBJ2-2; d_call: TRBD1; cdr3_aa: CASSIGDRDTGELFF; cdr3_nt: TGTGCCAGTAGTATAGGGGACAGGGATACCGGGGAGCTGTTTTTT
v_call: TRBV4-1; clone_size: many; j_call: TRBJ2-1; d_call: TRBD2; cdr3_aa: CASSQGSGGSYNEQFF; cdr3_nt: TGCGCCAGCAGCCAAGGTAGCGGGGGTTCCTACAATGAGCAGTTCTTC
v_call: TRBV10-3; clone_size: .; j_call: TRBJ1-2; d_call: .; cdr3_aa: CAISESLVLTGSDGYTF; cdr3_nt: TGTGCCATCAGTGAGTCACTGGTTCTTACGGGGAGCGATGGCTACACCTTC
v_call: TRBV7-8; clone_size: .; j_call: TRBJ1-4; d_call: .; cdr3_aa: CASSFSRLEKLFF; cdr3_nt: TGTGCCAGCAGCTTCTCGCGGCTAGAAAAACTGTTTTTT
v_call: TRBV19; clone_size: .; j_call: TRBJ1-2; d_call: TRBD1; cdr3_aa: CASSSRDRVLHYGYTF; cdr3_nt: TGTGCCAGTAGTAGCCGGGACAGGGTGCTCCACTATGGCTACACCTTC
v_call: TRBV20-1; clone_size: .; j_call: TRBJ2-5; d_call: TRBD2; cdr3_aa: CSASALAGGEETQYF; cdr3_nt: TGCAGTGCTAGTGCTCTAGCGGGAGGTGAAGAGACCCAGTACTTC
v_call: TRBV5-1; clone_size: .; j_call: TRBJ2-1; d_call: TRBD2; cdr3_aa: CASRGTGEGGEQFF; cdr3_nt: TGCGCCAGCCGCGGGACGGGGGAGGGAGGTGAGCAGTTCTTC
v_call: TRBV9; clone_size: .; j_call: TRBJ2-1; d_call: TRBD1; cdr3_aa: CASSVIGTAYNEQFF; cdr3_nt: TGTGCCAGCAGCGTGATCGGGACAGCGTACAATGAGCAGTTCTTC
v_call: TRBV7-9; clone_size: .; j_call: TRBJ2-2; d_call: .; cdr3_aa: CASSSPTILNTGELFF; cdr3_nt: TGTGCCAGCAGCTCCCCGACTATCCTTAACACCGGGGAGCTGTTTTTT
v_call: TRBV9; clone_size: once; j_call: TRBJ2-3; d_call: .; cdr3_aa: CASSGYTDTQYF; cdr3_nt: TGTGCCAGCAGCGGATACACAGATACGCAGTATTTT
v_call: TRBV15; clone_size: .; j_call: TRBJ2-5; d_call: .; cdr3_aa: CATSRDRGAIETQYF; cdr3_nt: TGTGCCACCAGCAGAGATAGAGGGGCCATAGAGACCCAGTACTTC
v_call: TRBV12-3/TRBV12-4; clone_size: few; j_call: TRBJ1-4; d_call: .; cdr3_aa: CASSLVGDEKLFF; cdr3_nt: TGTGCCAGCAGTTTAGTGGGGGATGAAAAACTGTTTTTT
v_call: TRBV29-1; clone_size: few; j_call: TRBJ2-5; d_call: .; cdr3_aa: CSALTSGETQYF; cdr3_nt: TGCAGCGCCCTGACTAGTGGAGAGACCCAGTACTTC
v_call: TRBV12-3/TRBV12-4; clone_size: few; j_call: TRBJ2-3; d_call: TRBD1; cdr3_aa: CASTWTGGTDTQYF; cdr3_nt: TGTGCCAGCACCTGGACAGGGGGCACAGATACGCAGTATTTT
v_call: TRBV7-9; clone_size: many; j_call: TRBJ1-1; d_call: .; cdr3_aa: CASRSPGPTVTEAFF; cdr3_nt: TGTGCCAGCAGGTCACCGGGACCGACGGTAACTGAAGCTTTCTTT
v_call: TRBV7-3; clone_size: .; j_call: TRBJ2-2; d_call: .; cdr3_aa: CASSLSWQGGELFF; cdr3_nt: TGTGCCAGCAGCTTATCCTGGCAGGGCGGGGAGCTGTTTTTT